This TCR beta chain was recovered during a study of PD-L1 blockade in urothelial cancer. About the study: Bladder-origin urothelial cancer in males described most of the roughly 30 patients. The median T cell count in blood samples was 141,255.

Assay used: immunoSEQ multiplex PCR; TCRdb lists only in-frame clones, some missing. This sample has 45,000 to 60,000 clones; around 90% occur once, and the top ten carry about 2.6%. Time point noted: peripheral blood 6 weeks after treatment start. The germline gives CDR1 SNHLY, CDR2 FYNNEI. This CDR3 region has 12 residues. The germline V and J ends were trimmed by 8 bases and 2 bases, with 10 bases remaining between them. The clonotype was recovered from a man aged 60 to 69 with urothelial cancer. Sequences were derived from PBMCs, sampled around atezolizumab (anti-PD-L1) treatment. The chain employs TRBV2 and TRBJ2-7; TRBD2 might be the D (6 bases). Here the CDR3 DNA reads TGTGCCAGCGGGGGGACGACCTACGAGCAGTACTTC. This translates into CASGGTTYEQYF. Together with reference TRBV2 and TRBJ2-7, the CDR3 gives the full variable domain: EPEVTQTPSHQVTQMGQEVILRCVPISNHLYFYWYRQILGQKVEFLVSFYNNEISEKSEIFDDQFSVERPDGSNFTLKIRSTKLEDSAMYFCASGGTTYEQYFGPGTRLTVT.